This T cell receptor (beta chain) derives from a study of pediatric ulcerative colitis. The study, taken as a whole, reports: Compared with controls, ulcerative colitis showed greater blood-rectum clone sharing.

The rectum was sampled with one to two pinch biopsies at colonoscopy. In the case of this clone: Its antigen is currently unknown.

CDR3 length equals 15 residues. Germline V gene data show CDR1 as MNHEY and CDR2 as SVGAGI. Trimming took off 5 bases at V and 3 bases at J, with 17 bases between the two ends. The survey-level immunoSEQ assay was used. The assay was immunoSEQ multiplex PCR, and TCRdb's table has in-frame clones only and misses some. The data show approximately 38,000 clones, roughly 82% seen once. The sequenced sample consisted of gut tissue. The chain links TRBV6-5 to TRBJ2-7; a weak D match, TRBD1 (6 bases). The sequence was collected from a boy aged 5 to 17 with severe ulcerative colitis. Here the CDR3 DNA reads TGTGCCAGCAGTCACCAGCCGGGACACTACTACGAGCAGTACTTC. This encodes CASSHQPGHYYEQYF.